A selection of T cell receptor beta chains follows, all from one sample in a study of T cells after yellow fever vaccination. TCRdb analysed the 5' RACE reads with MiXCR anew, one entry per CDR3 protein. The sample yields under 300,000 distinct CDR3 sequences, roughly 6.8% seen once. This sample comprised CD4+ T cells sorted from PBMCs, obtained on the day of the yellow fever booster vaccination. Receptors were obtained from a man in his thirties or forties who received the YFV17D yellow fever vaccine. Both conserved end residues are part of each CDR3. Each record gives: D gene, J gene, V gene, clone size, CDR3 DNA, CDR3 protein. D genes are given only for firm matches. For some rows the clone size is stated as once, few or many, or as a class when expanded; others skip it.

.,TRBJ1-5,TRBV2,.,TGTGCCAGCAGTGAACCGTTTGGCAGGCGCAGCAATCAGCCCCAGCATTTT,CASSEPFGRRSNQPQHF
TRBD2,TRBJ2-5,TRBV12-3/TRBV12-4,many,TGTGCCAGCAGCAGTAGCGGGAGCGGGGAGACCCAGTACTTC,CASSSSGSGETQYF
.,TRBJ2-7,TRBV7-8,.,TGTGCCAGCAGCCCGTTGGCCTACGAGCAGTACTTC,CASSPLAYEQYF
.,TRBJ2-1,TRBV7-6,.,TGTGCCAGCAGCTTGGGTGGGAGTGGTCAAGACAATGAGCAGTTCTTC,CASSLGGSGQDNEQFF
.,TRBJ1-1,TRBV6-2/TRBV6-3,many,TGTGCCAGCAGCCCAAACCCGGGACGGATGAACACTGAAGCTTTCTTT,CASSPNPGRMNTEAFF
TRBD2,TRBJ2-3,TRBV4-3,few,TGCGCCAGCAGCCCTAGCAAGCGGGAGGGCACAGATACGCAGTATTTT,CASSPSKREGTDTQYF
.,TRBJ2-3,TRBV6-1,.,TGTGCCAGCAGCCTACGGGGACCACACACAGATACGCAGTATTTT,CASSLRGPHTDTQYF
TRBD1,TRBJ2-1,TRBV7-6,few,TGTGCCAGCAGCTTTATAGGACAGGGGGCCCATGAGCAGTTCTTC,CASSFIGQGAHEQFF
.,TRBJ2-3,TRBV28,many,TGTGCCAGTTGCCCGGGGCTCCCCGGGCGGGTGGCGCAGTATTTT,CASCPGLPGRVAQYF
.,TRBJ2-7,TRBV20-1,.,TGCAGTGCTATTCCGGGACCCCGCACCTACGAGCAGTACTTC,CSAIPGPRTYEQYF
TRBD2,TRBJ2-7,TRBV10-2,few,TGCGCCATCAGGGATTCAGCGGGAGGCTACGAGCAGTACTTC,CAIRDSAGGYEQYF
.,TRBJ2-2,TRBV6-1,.,TGTGCCAGCAGCGGGTTGGGGAACACCGGGGAGCTGTTTTTT,CASSGLGNTGELFF
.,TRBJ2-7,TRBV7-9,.,TGTGCCAGCAGCCCTAAGTCATATTATCCGGGAAAGCAGTACTTC,CASSPKSYYPGKQYF
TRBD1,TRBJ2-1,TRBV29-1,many,TGCAGCGTCGGAGGGACAGGGAACTCCAATGAGCAGTTCTTC,CSVGGTGNSNEQFF
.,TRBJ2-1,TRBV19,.,TGTGCCAGCAGGGACACCTTGGTCGGTGAGCAGTTCTTC,CASRDTLVGEQFF
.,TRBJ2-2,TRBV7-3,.,TGTGCCAGCAGCCCAGGGAGAGTCGGGAGCGGGGAGCTGTTTTTT,CASSPGRVGSGELFF
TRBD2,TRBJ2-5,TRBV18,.,TGTGCCTCGGGGAGCAAGCGGGATGATTTGACCCAGTACTTC,CASGSKRDDLTQYF
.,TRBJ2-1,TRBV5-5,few,TGTGCCAGTTTCCGGGACCTTTTCCTTGAGCAGTTCTTC,CASFRDLFLEQFF
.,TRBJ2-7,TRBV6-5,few,TGTGCCAGCAGTTACGCTCGACAAAACTACGAGCAGTACTTC,CASSYARQNYEQYF
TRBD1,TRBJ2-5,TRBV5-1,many,TGCGCCAGCAGCTTGGGGACAGGGAATCAAGAGACCCAGTACTTC,CASSLGTGNQETQYF
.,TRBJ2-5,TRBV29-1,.,TGCAGCGGTCGGGAAGGGCAAGAGACCCAGTACTTC,CSGREGQETQYF
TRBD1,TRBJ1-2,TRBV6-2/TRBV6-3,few,TGTGCCAACAGTTACGGGACAGGGAACTATGGCTACACCTTC,CANSYGTGNYGYTF
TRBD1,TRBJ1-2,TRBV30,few,TGTGCCTGGAGTGTAGCATGGTCGGGGACAGGTCGCTTCTATGGCTACACCTTC,CAWSVAWSGTGRFYGYTF
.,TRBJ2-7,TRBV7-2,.,TGTGCCAGCAGCTTAGTCGGTACCTACGAGCAGTACTTC,CASSLVGTYEQYF
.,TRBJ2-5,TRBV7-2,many,TGTGCCAGCGCGTGGGGGGAGAACGTTGGGGGGACCCAGTACTTC,CASAWGENVGGTQYF
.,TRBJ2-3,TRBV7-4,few,TGTGCCAGCAGCTCAGGGGTGGGGAACCGCACAGATACGCAGTATTTT,CASSSGVGNRTDTQYF
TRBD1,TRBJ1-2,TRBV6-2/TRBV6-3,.,TGTGCCAGCAGTTACCGGACAGGGGTTGACGGCTACACCTTC,CASSYRTGVDGYTF